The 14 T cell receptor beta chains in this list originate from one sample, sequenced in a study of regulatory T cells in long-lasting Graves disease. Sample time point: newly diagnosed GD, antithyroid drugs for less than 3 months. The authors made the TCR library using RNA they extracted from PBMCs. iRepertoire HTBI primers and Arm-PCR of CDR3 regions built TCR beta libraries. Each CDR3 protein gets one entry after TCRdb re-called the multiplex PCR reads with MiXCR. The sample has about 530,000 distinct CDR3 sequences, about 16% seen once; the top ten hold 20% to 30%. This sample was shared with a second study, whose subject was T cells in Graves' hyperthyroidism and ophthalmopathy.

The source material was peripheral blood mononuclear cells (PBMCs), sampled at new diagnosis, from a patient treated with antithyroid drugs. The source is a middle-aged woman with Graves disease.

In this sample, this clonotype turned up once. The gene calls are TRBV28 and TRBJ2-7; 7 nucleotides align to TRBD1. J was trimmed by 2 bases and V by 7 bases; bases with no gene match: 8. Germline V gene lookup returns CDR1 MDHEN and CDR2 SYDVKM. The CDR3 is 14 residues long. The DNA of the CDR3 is TGTGCCAGCACCGGGCAAGGGGGCACCTACGAGCAGTACTTC. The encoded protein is CASTGQGGTYEQYF.

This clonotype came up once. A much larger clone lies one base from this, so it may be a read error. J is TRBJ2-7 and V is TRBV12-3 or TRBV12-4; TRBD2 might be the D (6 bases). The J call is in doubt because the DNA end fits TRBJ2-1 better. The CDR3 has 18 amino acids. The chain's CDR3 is CAGSSPPGSSGGDNEQFF. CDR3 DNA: TGTGCCGGCAGTTCCCCCCCAGGGAGTAGCGGCGGAGACAATGAGCAGTTCTTC.

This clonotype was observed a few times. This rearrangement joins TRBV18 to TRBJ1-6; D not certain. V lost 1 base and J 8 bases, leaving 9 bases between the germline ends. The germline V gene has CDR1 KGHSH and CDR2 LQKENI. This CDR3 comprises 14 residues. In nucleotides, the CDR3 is TGTGCCAGCTCACCACTTATCGGAGATTCACCCCTCCACTTT. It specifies CASSPLIGDSPLHF.

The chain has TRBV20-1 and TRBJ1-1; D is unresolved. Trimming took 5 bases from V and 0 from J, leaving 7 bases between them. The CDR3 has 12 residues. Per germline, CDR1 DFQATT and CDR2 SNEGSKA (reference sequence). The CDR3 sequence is CSAGYLNTEAFF. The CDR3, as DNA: TGCAGTGCTGGATACCTGAACACTGAAGCTTTCTTT.

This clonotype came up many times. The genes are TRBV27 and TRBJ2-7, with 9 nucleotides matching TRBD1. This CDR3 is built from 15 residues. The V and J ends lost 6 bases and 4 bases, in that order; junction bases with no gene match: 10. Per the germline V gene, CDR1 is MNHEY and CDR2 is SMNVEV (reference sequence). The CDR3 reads CASRGTGSKGYEQYF. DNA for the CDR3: TGTGCCAGCAGGGGGACAGGGTCTAAGGGTTACGAGCAGTACTTC.

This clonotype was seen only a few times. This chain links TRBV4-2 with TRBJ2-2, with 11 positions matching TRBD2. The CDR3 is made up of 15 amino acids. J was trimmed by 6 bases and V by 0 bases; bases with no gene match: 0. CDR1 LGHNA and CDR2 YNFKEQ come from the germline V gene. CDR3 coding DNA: TGTGCCAGCAGCCAAGATAGCGGGGGGGCCGGGGAGCTGTTTTTT. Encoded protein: CASSQDSGGAGELFF.

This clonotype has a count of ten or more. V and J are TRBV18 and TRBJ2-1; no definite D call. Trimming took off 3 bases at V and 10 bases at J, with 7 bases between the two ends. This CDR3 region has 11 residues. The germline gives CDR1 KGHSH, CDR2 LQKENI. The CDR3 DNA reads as TGTGCCAGCTCACCGCTTGAAGAGCAGTTCTTC. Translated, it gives CASSPLEEQFF. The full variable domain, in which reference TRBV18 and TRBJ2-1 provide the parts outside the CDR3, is NAGVMQNPRHLVRRRGQEARLRCSPMKGHSHVYWYRQLPEEGLKFMVYLQKENIIDESGMPKERFSAEFPKEGPSILRIQQVVRGDSAAYFCASSPLEEQFFGPGTRLTVL.

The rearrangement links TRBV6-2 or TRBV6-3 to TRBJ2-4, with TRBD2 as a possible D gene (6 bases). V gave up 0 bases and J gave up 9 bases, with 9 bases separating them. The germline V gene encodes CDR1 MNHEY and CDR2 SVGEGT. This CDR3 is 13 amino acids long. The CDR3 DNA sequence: TGTGCCAGCAGTTACTCTGGGGGAGGCATTCAGTACTTC. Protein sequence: CASSYSGGGIQYF.

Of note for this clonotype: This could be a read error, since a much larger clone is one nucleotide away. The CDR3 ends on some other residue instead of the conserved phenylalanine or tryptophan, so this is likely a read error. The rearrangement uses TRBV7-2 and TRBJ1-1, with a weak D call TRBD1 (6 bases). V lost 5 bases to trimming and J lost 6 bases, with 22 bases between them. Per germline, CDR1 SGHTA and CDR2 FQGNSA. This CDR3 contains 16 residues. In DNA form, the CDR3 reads TGTGCCAGCAGCCCACCCTTGGACAGTGGGATTGCTGAAGCTTTCCTT. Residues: CASSPPLDSGIAEAFL.

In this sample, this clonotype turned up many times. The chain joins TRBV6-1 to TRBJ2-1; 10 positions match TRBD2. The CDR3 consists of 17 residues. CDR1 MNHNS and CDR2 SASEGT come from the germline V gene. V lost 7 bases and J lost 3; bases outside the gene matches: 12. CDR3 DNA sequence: TGTGCCAGCATAAACCTTAGCGGGGGGTCCTACTACAATGAGCAGTTCTTC. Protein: CASINLSGGSYYNEQFF.

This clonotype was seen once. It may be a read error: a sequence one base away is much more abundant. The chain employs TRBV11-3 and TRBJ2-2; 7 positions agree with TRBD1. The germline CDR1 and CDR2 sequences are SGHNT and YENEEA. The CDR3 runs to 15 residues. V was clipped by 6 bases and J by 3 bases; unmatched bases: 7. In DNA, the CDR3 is TGTGCCAGCAGATGGAGACAGGGCTACACCGGGGAGCTGTTTTTT. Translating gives CASRWRQGYTGELFF.

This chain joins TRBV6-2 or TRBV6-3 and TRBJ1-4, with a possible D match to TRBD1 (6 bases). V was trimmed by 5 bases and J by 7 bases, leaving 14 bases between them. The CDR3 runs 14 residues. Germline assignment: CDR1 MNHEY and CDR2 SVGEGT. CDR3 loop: CASSAQGGGEKLFF. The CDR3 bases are TGTGCCAGCAGTGCACAGGGAGGGGGTGAAAAACTGTTTTTT.

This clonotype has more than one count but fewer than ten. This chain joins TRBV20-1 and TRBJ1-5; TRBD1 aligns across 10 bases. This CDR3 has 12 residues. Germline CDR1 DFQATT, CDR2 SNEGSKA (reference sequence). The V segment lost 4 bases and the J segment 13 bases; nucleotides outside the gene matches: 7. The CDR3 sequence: CSAIDRGLRQHF. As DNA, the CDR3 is TGCAGTGCTATAGACAGGGGGCTGAGGCAGCATTTT.

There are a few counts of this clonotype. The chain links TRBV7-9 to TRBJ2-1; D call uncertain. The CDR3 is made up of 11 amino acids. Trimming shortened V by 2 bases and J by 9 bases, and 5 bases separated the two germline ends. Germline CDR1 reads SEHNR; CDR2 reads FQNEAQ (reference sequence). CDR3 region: CASSLYPEQFF. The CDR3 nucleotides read TGTGCCAGCAGCTTATATCCTGAGCAGTTCTTC.